This T cell receptor (beta chain) was sequenced during a study of vaccination and CD4 T cells after COVID-19. The overall study: The cells were exposed to overlapping spike peptides originating from SARS-CoV-2, HCoV-NL63, HCoV-OC43 and HCoV-229E for stimulation. Every culture used as a control got a CEFX pool, an HIV-1 Nef pool, or no peptide.

The CDR3 length is 16 residues. CDR1 SGHTA and CDR2 FQGNSA come from the germline V gene. The V segment lost 1 base and the J segment 2 bases; nucleotides outside the gene matches: 3. The time point: late sampling 161 to 241 days after vaccination in a few convalescent patients. Noted treatment: roughly ten-day PBMC culture with coronavirus spike peptide pools or control peptides (ViraFEST assay). First, ViraFEST expanded antigen-specific T cells with peptide pools, and next it sequenced the TCRs. Study observations and caveats: With convalescent patients, a median 86.3% of reactive clones emerged solely after vaccination.

Concerning this clonotype: What it binds is not known.

Scientists ran DNA taken from cultured CD4+ T cells through the Oncomine TCR Beta short-read assay for sequencing. TCRdb re-analysed the PCR reads in MiXCR, keeping a single row per CDR3 protein. In the table there are some 21,000 distinct CDR3 sequences, 45% to 55% of which are singletons. The clonotype was recovered from a human donor who had recovered from COVID-19. This sequence joins TRBV7-2 and TRBJ2-1, with 9 bases lining up with TRBD2. Here the sequenced sample was CD4+ T cells from blood, cultured in vitro, taken about 7 months after SARS-CoV-2 vaccination. CDR3 DNA sequence: TGTGCCAGCAGCTTAGGGGCTAGCGGGACCTACAATGAGCAGTTCTTC. As protein: CASSLGASGTYNEQFF.